A selection of T cell receptor beta chains follows, all from one sample in a study of Ad26.COV2.S vaccination and SARS-CoV-2 variants. Produced via immunoSEQ multiplex PCR; TCRdb's table is partial and in-frame only. The profile shows some 420,000 clones, around 89% of them singletons. The material was peripheral blood, obtained in a trial of Ad26.COV2.S vaccine versus placebo. The source of these receptors is a person aged 18-65 years who received the Ad26.COV2.S COVID-19 vaccine or a placebo. Each CDR3 is given with its conserved first and last residue.

v_call | cdr3_aa
TRBV27 | CASSQGVEIGYGYTF
TRBV5-1 | CASSLDFETQYF
TRBV2 | CASSEFGTGIYHEQYF
TRBV6-4 | CASRREAGTDTQYF
TRBV9 | CASSGSNSPLHF
TRBV2 | CASSGGQGEFSPLHF
TRBV28 | CASSRSGGLGEKLFF
TRBV5-1 | CASSLVVWSHSSYNSPLHF
TRBV2 | CASSQGMGETQYF
TRBV5-1 | CASSLGGGENIQYF
TRBV29-1 | CSVEVRRGSSETQYF
TRBV27 | CASSNPRLGGSYNSPLHF
TRBV11-2 | CASSLEGQGSTEAFF
TRBV5-4 | CASSGWTGEGLAGELFF
TRBV5-5 | CASSLIGDKDEKLFF
TRBV5-1 | CASSLAGHRTDTQYF
TRBV25-1 | CASSEGQPDTQYF
TRBV19 | CASSMGGLEAFF
TRBV28 | CASSLARQGYEQYF
TRBV28 | CASSPRGRVEETQYF
TRBV6-5 | CASSPAVTGELFF
TRBV2 | CASSYTGGLNQPQHF
TRBV9 | CASSARDPGELFF
TRBV27 | CASSPRQSSYGYTF